This T cell receptor beta chain was captured by sequencing in a study of blood T cells in healthy people across ages. Per the germline V gene, CDR1 is SGHRS and CDR2 is YFSETQ. Trimming stripped 5 bases from V and 14 bases from J, with 24 bases between. This CDR3 comprises 14 residues. Study outcomes and limitations: In older individuals, TCR beta diversity per million T cells was lower, falling roughly linearly with age. No conclusive comparison of naive versus antigen-experienced cells was possible with unsorted PBMCs.

This clonotype turned up a few times. Its specificity is not known. Then a second PCR, running roughly 7 to 11 cycles, was carried out with a sample-barcoded 5' primer and a J-beta primer mix. TCRdb re-derived calls from the 5' RACE reads in MiXCR, one entry per CDR3 protein. The sample has some 700,000 distinct CDR3 sequences; 43% are singletons. Sample: blood. V gene TRBV5-1 combines with J gene TRBJ2-3; a weak D match, TRBD2 (8 bases). The clonotype was recovered from a woman aged 55-69 years in good health. The CDR3 coding sequence is TGCGCCAGCAGACGGGACAGCTGGACTAGCCAAGTGTATTTT. Translated, it gives CASRRDSWTSQVYF. Full variable domain (outside the CDR3, taken from reference TRBV5-1 and TRBJ2-3): KAGVTQTPRYLIKTRGQQVTLSCSPISGHRSVSWYQQTPGQGLQFLFEYFSETQRNKGNFPGRFSGRQFSNSRSEMNVSTLELGDSALYLCASRRDSWTSQVYFGPGTRLTVL.